This T cell receptor (beta chain) was observed in a study of T-cell reconstitution after alpha-beta-depleted transplantation in children. Preparing the TCRbeta library involved the use of unique molecular identifiers. TCRdb called the PCR reads again in MiXCR, with one record for every CDR3 protein. This sample carries approximately 980,000 distinct CDR3 sequences, under 30% of them seen once, and the ten largest clones take roughly 28%. The germline V gene has CDR1 LGHDT and CDR2 YNNKEL (reference sequence). V shed 3 bases and J shed 6 bases, with 11 bases lying between them. This CDR3 region has 14 residues. Findings and caveats of the study: T cells produced anew were the main source of T-cell counts and diversity one year after transplant.

This clonotype was observed a handful of times. Antigen: not known. The receptor comes from a boy younger than two who had a stem cell transplant for SCID, so the T cells may come from the graft donor. V gene TRBV3-1 combines with J gene TRBJ2-2; D ambiguous. Sequencing used PBMCs, mostly from graft donor cells, obtained 360 days after TCRalphabeta/CD19-depleted stem cell transplant. The CDR3 region is CASSHMPRSGELFF. The CDR3 DNA sequence: TGTGCCAGCAGCCATATGCCAAGGTCCGGGGAGCTGTTTTTT.